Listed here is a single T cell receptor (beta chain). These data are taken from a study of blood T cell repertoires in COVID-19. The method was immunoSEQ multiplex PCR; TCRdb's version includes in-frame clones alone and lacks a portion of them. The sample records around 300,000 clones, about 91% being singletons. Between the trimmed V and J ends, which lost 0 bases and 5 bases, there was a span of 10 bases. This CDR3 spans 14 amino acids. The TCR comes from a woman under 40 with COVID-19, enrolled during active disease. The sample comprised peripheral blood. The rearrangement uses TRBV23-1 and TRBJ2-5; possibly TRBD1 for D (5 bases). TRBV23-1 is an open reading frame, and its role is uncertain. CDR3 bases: TGCGCCAGCAGTCAATCGCAGGGATGGGAGACCCAGTACTTC. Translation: CASSQSQGWETQYF.